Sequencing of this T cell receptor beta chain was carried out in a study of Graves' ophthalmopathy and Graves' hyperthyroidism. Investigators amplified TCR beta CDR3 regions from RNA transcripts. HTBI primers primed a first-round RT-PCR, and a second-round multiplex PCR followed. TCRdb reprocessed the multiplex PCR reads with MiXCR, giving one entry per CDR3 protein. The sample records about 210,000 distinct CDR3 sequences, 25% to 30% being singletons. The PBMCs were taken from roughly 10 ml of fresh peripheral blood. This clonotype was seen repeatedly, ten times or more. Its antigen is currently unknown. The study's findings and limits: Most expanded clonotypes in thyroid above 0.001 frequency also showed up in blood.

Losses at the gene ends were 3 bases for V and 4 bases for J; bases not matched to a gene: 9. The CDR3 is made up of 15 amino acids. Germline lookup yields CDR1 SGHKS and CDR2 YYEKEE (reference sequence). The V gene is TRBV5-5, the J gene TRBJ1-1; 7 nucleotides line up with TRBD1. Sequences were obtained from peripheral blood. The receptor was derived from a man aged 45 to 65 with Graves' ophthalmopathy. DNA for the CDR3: TGTGCCAGCAGCTGGGAAGACAGGGATGGCACTGAAGCTTTCTTT. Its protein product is CASSWEDRDGTEAFF.